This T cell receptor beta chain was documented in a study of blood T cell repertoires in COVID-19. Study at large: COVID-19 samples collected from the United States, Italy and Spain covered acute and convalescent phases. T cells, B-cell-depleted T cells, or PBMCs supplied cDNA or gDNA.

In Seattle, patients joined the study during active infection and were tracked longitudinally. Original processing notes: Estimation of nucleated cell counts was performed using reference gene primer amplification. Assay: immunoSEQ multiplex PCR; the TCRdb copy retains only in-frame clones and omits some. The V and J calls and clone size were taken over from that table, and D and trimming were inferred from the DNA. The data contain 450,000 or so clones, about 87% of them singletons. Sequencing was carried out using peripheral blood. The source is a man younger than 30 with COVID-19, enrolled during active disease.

The CDR3, as DNA: TGTGCCAGCAGTTACAGTTGGGCCCAAGAGACCCAGTACTTC. It translates to CASSYSWAQETQYF. The chain joins TRBV6-5 to TRBJ2-5; D not resolved. Germline loops: CDR1 MNHEY, CDR2 SVGAGI. Trimming shortened V by 2 bases and J by 1 base, and 8 bases separated the two germline ends. The CDR3 spans 14 residues.